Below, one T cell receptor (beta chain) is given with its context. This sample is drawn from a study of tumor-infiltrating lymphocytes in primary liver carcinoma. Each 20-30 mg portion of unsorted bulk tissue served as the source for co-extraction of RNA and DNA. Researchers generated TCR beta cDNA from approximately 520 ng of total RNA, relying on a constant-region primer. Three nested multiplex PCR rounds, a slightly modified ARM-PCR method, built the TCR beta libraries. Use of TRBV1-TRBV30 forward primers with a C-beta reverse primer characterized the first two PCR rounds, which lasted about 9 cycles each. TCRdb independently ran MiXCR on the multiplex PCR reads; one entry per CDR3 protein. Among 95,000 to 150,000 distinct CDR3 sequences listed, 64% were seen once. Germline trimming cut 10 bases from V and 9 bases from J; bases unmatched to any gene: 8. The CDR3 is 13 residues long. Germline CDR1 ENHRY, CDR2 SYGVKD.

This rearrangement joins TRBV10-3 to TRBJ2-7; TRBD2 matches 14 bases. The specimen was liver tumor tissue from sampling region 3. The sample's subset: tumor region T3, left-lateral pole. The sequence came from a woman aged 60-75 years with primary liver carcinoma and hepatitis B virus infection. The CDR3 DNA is TGTGCCACGGGACTAGCGGGAGTCAACGGGCAGTACTTC. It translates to CATGLAGVNGQYF.